The 8 T cell receptor beta chains below all came from one sample that was sequenced in a study of T cell clones after liver transplantation. Clones were read by immunoSEQ multiplex PCR, and TCRdb kept only the in-frame ones, dropping some. The sample contains under 5,000 clones, about a quarter of which appear only once. Alloreactive TCRbeta sequences came from sequencing proliferating CFSE-low cells in the MLR. No antigen is known for these receptors. Sample: CD4+ T cells from cultured PBMCs. The receptors were sampled from a human patient who received a liver transplant. Some T cells could come from the graft donor.

The chain links TRBV7-9 to TRBJ2-7, with 7 bases matching TRBD2. The V gene's germline CDR1 is SEHNR and CDR2 FQNEAQ (reference sequence). CDR3 length equals 15 residues. With V trimmed by 5 bases and J by 0 bases, 7 bases remained unmatched. CDR3: CASSGQLAGSYEQYF. DNA of the CDR3: TGTGCCAGCAGCGGACAATTAGCGGGCTCCTACGAGCAGTACTTC.

CDR3 sequence reads: CASTPRRELTGELFF. In DNA, the CDR3 is TGCGCCAGCACCCCCCGTAGGGAGCTAACCGGGGAGCTGTTTTTT. V is TRBV4-1 and J is TRBJ2-2; possible D gene TRBD2, 5 bases. CDR1 is MGHRA, CDR2 YSYEKL, per germline. The V and J ends lost 7 bases and 5 bases respectively, with 17 bases between them. CDR3 length equals 15 residues.

The CDR3 sequence: CASSRISNQPQHF. In DNA form, the CDR3 reads TGTGCCAGCAGTCGGATTAGCAATCAGCCCCAGCATTTT. This rearrangement joins TRBV6-1 to TRBJ1-5, with unresolved D. The CDR3 runs 13 residues. Between the trimmed V and J ends, which lost 5 bases and 0 bases, there was a span of 5 bases. Germline assignment: CDR1 MNHNS and CDR2 SASEGT.

The V call is TRBV10-3, the J call TRBJ2-5; D might be TRBD2 (6 bases). CDR3 length: 12 residues. Per the germline V gene, CDR1 is ENHRY and CDR2 is SYGVKD. Trimming removed 8 bases at V and 10 bases at J, with 17 bases between. The CDR3 protein is CAISGAGADQYF. CDR3 DNA sequence: TGTGCCATCTCGGGAGCTGGGGCTGACCAGTACTTC.

This clone was recorded a few times. This chain joins TRBV11-1 and TRBJ1-1; D might be TRBD1 (5 bases). Trimming took off 1 base at V and 4 bases at J, with 10 bases between the two ends. Germline V CDR1 and CDR2: SGHAT, FQDESV (reference sequence). The CDR3 contains 14 residues. The DNA for the CDR3 is TGTGCCAGCAGCTTAGAGGGGTACGGCACTGAAGCTTTCTTT. Its translation is CASSLEGYGTEAFF.

J is TRBJ2-5 and V is TRBV28; tentative D call: TRBD1 (5 bases). The germline V gene encodes CDR1 MDHEN and CDR2 SYDVKM. The CDR3 contains 12 residues. V lost 9 bases to trimming and J lost 3 bases, with 11 bases between them. CDR3 DNA sequence: TGTGCCAGTGCCCAGGGAAAAGAGACCCAGTACTTC. Translating gives CASAQGKETQYF.

V usage is TRBV29-1 and J usage is TRBJ1-5, with D maybe TRBD1 (6 bases). Per the germline V gene, CDR1 is SQVTM and CDR2 is ANQGSEA. This CDR3 spans 13 amino acids. V lost 4 bases, J lost 9 bases, and 16 bases lay in between. The CDR3 loop is CSVGEGVRGPQHF. DNA of the CDR3: TGCAGCGTTGGGGAGGGGGTGCGTGGGCCCCAGCATTTT.

The table lists this clone with a few counts. Compared with germline, one end of the junction differs, possibly owing to a read error. The rearrangement links TRBV7-2 to TRBJ2-7, with TRBD2 matching 9 bases. Germline V gives CDR1 SGHTA, CDR2 FQGNSA. This CDR3 spans 15 amino acids. CDR3 coding DNA: TGCGCCAGCAGCCAAGACCATAGCGGGAGACAAGGGCAGTACTTC. Protein sequence: CASSQDHSGRQGQYF.